Shown below are 13 T cell receptor beta chains from a single sample sequenced in a study of monozygotic twins with inflammatory bowel disease. TCRdb reworked the 5' RACE reads into one entry per CDR3 protein, no DNA. Recorded for this sample: about 160,000 distinct CDR3 sequences. The sample consisted of blood. The origin of the receptors is a human donor with ulcerative colitis or Crohn's disease, or a healthy co-twin of an affected twin (not recorded which).

The chain employs TRBV12-3 or TRBV12-4 and TRBJ2-1; TCRdb calls TRBD2, which cannot be checked without DNA. This CDR3 is 15 amino acids long. The CDR3 loop is CASKVSAGEYNEQFF.

The V call is TRBV20-1, the J call TRBJ2-7; there is no DNA to check the TCRdb D call of TRBD2. The CDR3 sequence is 15 residues long. Germline V gene lookup returns CDR1 DFQATT and CDR2 SNEGSKA (reference sequence). The chain's CDR3 is CSALRGTSGRYEQYF.

The J gene is TRBJ2-1, the V gene TRBV7-6; TCRdb designates TRBD1, a call that cannot be tested without DNA. The CDR3 spans 17 residues. Germline assignment: CDR1 SGHVS and CDR2 FNYEAQ. The CDR3 sequence is CASSLRGGPAGGLGQFF. Looking up the rest from reference TRBV7-6 and TRBJ2-1 gives the full variable domain: GAGVSQSPRYKVTKRGQDVALRCDPISGHVSLYWYRQALGQGPEFLTYFNYEAQQDKSGLPNDRFSAERPEGSISTLTIQRTEQRDSAMYRCASSLRGGPAGGLGQFFGPGTRLTVL.

The chain couples TRBV12-3 or TRBV12-4 to TRBJ1-6; there is no DNA to check the TCRdb D call of TRBD1. This CDR3 region has 15 residues. The CDR3 is CASSPRGTENSPLHF.

J is TRBJ2-7 and V is TRBV11-1; TCRdb reports TRBD1, a call that lacks DNA to check it against. The CDR3 is made up of 20 amino acids. The germline gives CDR1 SGHAT, CDR2 FQDESV (reference sequence). This chain's CDR3 is CASSPGPGTAGIRGSYEQYF.

The chain joins TRBV5-6 to TRBJ1-5; lacking DNA, the TRBD1 call made by TCRdb goes unchecked. Germline V CDR1 and CDR2: SGHDT, YYEEEE. The CDR3 consists of 16 residues. The chain's CDR3 is CASSRSGPWGNQPQHF.

This chain links TRBV27 with TRBJ1-5. The CDR3 loop spans 13 amino acids. Per germline, CDR1 MNHEY and CDR2 SMNVEV (reference sequence). CDR3 residues: CASSWTAVQPQHF.

The chain uses TRBV5-5 and TRBJ1-5. The CDR3 is 13 amino acids. Germline V gene data show CDR1 as SGHKS and CDR2 as YYEKEE (reference sequence). The CDR3 spells CASSPDVGQFKHF.

J is TRBJ2-1 and V is TRBV7-3; TCRdb's assignment of TRBD1 cannot be checked, as there is no DNA. The length of the CDR3 is 16 residues. Germline lookup yields CDR1 SGHTA and CDR2 FQGTGA. The CDR3 loop reads CASSPTPSTGNNEQFF.

J is TRBJ2-7 and V is TRBV6-5. CDR1 and CDR2 (germline): MNHEY, SVGAGI. The CDR3 has 13 residues. The CDR3: CASTHPSTYEQYF.

The V and J genes are TRBV20-1 and TRBJ1-1. Germline CDR1 DFQATT, CDR2 SNEGSKA (reference sequence). The CDR3 consists of 14 residues. The chain's CDR3 is CSARDPGGNTEAFF.

The chain recombines TRBV20-1 with TRBJ1-5; with no DNA, the TCRdb D assignment of TRBD1 cannot be verified. Germline V gene data show CDR1 as DFQATT and CDR2 as SNEGSKA (reference sequence). The CDR3 is 15 residues long. This chain's CDR3 is CSARETGEGDQPQHF.

The chain uses TRBV5-1 and TRBJ1-5; TCRdb selects TRBD1, and the lack of DNA leaves this call unchecked. Germline CDR1 SGHRS, CDR2 YFSETQ. This CDR3 region has 15 residues. CDR3 loop: CASSRTGVANQPQHF.